This T cell receptor beta chain was retrieved from a study of Graves' ophthalmopathy and Graves' hyperthyroidism. Amplification from RNA transcripts yielded the TCR beta CDR3 regions. Amplification began with first-round RT-PCR using HTBI primers, then second-round multiplex PCR was performed. TCRdb independently ran MiXCR on the multiplex PCR reads; one entry per CDR3 protein. This sample has 300,000 to 500,000 distinct CDR3 sequences, with approximately 15% found just once. The CDR3 loop spans 13 amino acids. Germline CDR1 MNHNS, CDR2 SASEGT. Trimming shortened V by 6 bases and J by 7 bases, and 15 bases separated the two germline ends. The PBMCs used were ones drawn from approximately 10 ml of fresh peripheral blood. Study results and caveats: Discriminating ophthalmopathy from stable hyperthyroidism, a 13-signature model attained a sensitivity of 87.88% and a specificity of around 83%. Blood contained most expanded thyroid clonotypes exceeding 0.001 frequency.

This clonotype has at least ten counts. Its cognate antigen is unknown. This TCR was recovered from a woman aged 18-29 years with stable Graves' hyperthyroidism. The sequencing input was peripheral blood. The chain joins TRBV6-1 to TRBJ1-2; perhaps TRBD1 as D (6 bases). CDR3 sequence: CASSLVGTSGYTF. The CDR3 region has the DNA TGTGCCAGCAGCCTCGTGGGGACATCTGGCTACACCTTC.